A single sample is the source of the 17 T cell receptor beta chains below, sequenced in a study of T-cell reconstitution after alpha-beta-depleted transplantation in children. Library preparation (for TCRbeta) was performed with unique molecular identifiers. TCRdb re-called the PCR reads through MiXCR, storing one row per CDR3 protein. The sample shows nearly 400,000 distinct CDR3 sequences, roughly 22% of them seen only once. Sequenced material: PBMCs from the stem cell graft donor, taken from the stem cell graft. The source is a human donor who donated a stem cell graft to a child with acute myeloid leukemia.

This clonotype was observed once. The gene calls are TRBV15 and TRBJ2-2; 7 bases match TRBD1. This CDR3 region has 14 residues. V dropped 3 bases and J dropped 5; count of bases not matched to a gene: 3. Germline lookup yields CDR1 LNHNV and CDR2 YYDKDF (reference sequence). CDR3 sequence reads: CATSRRGRTGELFF. The CDR3 nucleotides read TGTGCCACCAGCAGGAGGGGGCGAACCGGGGAGCTGTTTTTT. Together with reference TRBV15 and TRBJ2-2, the CDR3 gives the full variable domain: DAMVIQNPRYQVTQFGKPVTLSCSQTLNHNVMYWYQQKSSQAPKLLFHYYDKDFNNEADTPDNFQSRRPNTSFCFLDIRSPGLGDTAMYLCATSRRGRTGELFFGEGSRLTVL.

The gene calls are TRBV18 and TRBJ2-3; D unresolved. The CDR3 sequence is 13 residues long. V was shortened by 4 bases and J by 0 bases, with 5 bases between the two germline ends. Per germline, CDR1 KGHSH and CDR2 LQKENI. The CDR3 region is CASSRMSTDTQYF. CDR3 in DNA: TGTGCCAGCTCACGTATGAGCACAGATACGCAGTATTTT.

The V call is TRBV4-3, the J call TRBJ1-5, with D perhaps matching TRBD1 (6 bases). This CDR3 has 15 amino acids. Trimming shortened V by 0 bases and J by 3 bases, and 9 bases separated the two germline ends. CDR1 is LGHNA, CDR2 YSLEER, per germline. The CDR3 bases are TGCGCCAGCAGCCAAGATTACAGGGACAATCAGCCCCAGCATTTT. Protein product: CASSQDYRDNQPQHF.

CDR3 DNA sequence: TGCGCCAGCAGCTTGGAGTCGGGCGACTATGGCTACACCTTC. Its protein is CASSLESGDYGYTF. The chain recombines TRBV5-1 with TRBJ1-2, with D unresolved. Germline V gene lookup returns CDR1 SGHRS and CDR2 YFSETQ. The CDR3 consists of 14 residues. The germline V and J ends were trimmed by 0 bases and 3 bases, with 9 bases remaining between them. Full variable domain (rest looked up from reference TRBV5-1 and TRBJ1-2): KAGVTQTPRYLIKTRGQQVTLSCSPISGHRSVSWYQQTPGQGLQFLFEYFSETQRNKGNFPGRFSGRQFSNSRSEMNVSTLELGDSALYLCASSLESGDYGYTFGSGTRLTVV.

The rearrangement uses TRBV28 and TRBJ1-5; D might be TRBD1 (5 bases). Germline V CDR1 and CDR2: MDHEN, SYDVKM. V was clipped by 6 bases and J by 0 bases, with 15 bases between them. CDR3 length equals 16 residues. DNA for the CDR3: TGTGCCAGCAGGAGGAGACAGTCGTATAGCAATCAGCCCCAGCATTTT. Its protein product is CASRRRQSYSNQPQHF.

This clonotype was seen a handful of times. This chain uses TRBV3-1 with TRBJ1-2; the D is unclear. Germline assignment: CDR1 LGHDT and CDR2 YNNKEL (reference sequence). Trimming stripped 0 bases from V and 7 bases from J, with 6 bases between. The CDR3 covers 12 residues. The CDR3: CASSQDRGGYTF. CDR3 DNA: TGTGCCAGCAGCCAAGATCGCGGTGGCTACACCTTC.

V gene TRBV24-1 combines with J gene TRBJ2-1, with 8 bases fitting TRBD2. Germline V gene sequence: CDR1 KGHDR, CDR2 SFDVKD. V lost 5 bases and J lost 0; bases outside the gene matches: 5. The CDR3 is made up of 16 amino acids. CDR3 bases: TGTGCCACCAGTGTTAGCGGGACCAGCTCCTACAATGAGCAGTTCTTC. Residues: CATSVSGTSSYNEQFF.

This clonotype has a count of ten or more. The gene calls are TRBV5-1 and TRBJ1-6; D gene unclear. Trimming removed 0 bases from V and 14 bases from J, with 12 bases in between. Germline V gene lookup returns CDR1 SGHRS and CDR2 YFSETQ. The CDR3 is made up of 13 amino acids. Here the CDR3 DNA reads TGCGCCAGCAGCTTGGACACGGTGGGCTCCCTCCACTTT. Protein: CASSLDTVGSLHF.

This chain links TRBV12-3 or TRBV12-4 with TRBJ2-1, with TRBD2 identical over 12 bases. CDR3 length: 18 residues. V dropped 2 bases and J dropped 3; count of bases not matched to a gene: 8. This chain's CDR3 is CASSLLAGGPGVYNEQFF. CDR3 nucleotide sequence: TGTGCCAGCAGTTTACTAGCGGGAGGGCCCGGGGTCTACAATGAGCAGTTCTTC.

This chain connects TRBV4-1 to TRBJ1-5, with D perhaps matching TRBD1 (5 bases). Germline CDR1 MGHRA, CDR2 YSYEKL. V lost 3 bases and J 3 bases, leaving 9 bases between the germline ends. This CDR3 is built from 14 residues. The CDR3 is CASSHGQYNQPQHF. The CDR3 DNA follows: TGCGCCAGCAGCCATGGACAATACAATCAGCCCCAGCATTTT.

This clonotype was observed a few times. The chain combines TRBV20-1 with TRBJ2-7; TRBD2 aligns across 8 bases. Per the germline V gene, CDR1 is DFQATT and CDR2 is SNEGSKA (reference sequence). The junction had 5 bases not matched to a gene; V was cut back by 3 bases and J by 1 base. The CDR3 length is 14 residues. In DNA form, the CDR3 reads TGCAGTGCTAGTGGGCGGGAGGTATCCTACGAGCAGTACTTC. Translating it yields CSASGREVSYEQYF.

The rearrangement joins TRBV21-1 to TRBJ2-7; TRBD1 is the table's D call, not checked against the DNA. TRBV21-1 is noted as a pseudogene. CDR3 size: 17 residues. The CDR3 is CASSKSIGGQGSWEQYF. The CDR3 DNA reads as TGTGCCAGCAGCAAAAGTATCGGGGGACAGGGGTCGTGGGAGCAGTACTTC.

The chain has TRBV27 and TRBJ2-5; D is uncertain. The germline CDR1 and CDR2 sequences are MNHEY and SMNVEV (reference sequence). V lost 4 bases, J lost 1 base, and 10 bases lay in between. This CDR3 spans 14 amino acids. This CDR3 is CASSYRGSQETQYF. CDR3 sequence (DNA): TGTGCCAGCAGTTACAGAGGCAGCCAAGAGACCCAGTACTTC.

J is TRBJ1-2 and V is TRBV4-1; perhaps TRBD1 as D (6 bases). V lost 3 bases and J lost 3, with 20 bases in between. CDR1 and CDR2 (germline): MGHRA, YSYEKL. CDR3 length equals 17 residues. CDR3 nucleotide sequence: TGCGCCAGCAGCCAGGGCCCGACAGGCGAATTCGACTATGGCTACACCTTC. Its protein product is CASSQGPTGEFDYGYTF.

Ten or more counts support this clonotype. The chain links TRBV6-1 to TRBJ1-5; D gene unclear. Germline V gene sequence: CDR1 MNHNS, CDR2 SASEGT. V lost 8 bases and J 3 bases, leaving 17 bases between the germline ends. The CDR3 consists of 15 residues. For the CDR3, the DNA is TGTGCCAGCGGTGGTGGGGTTAATGCCAATCAGCCCCAGCATTTT. Translated: CASGGGVNANQPQHF.

CDR3 sequence reads: CASSLDGGTEAFF. CDR3 DNA: TGCGCCAGCAGCTTGGATGGGGGCACTGAAGCTTTCTTT. V gene TRBV5-1 combines with J gene TRBJ1-1, with D tentatively TRBD1 (5 bases). The V gene lost 0 bases and the J gene lost 4 bases, with 7 bases spanning the gap. CDR1 SGHRS and CDR2 YFSETQ come from the germline V gene. The CDR3 contains 13 residues. The full variable domain, its missing parts supplied by reference TRBV5-1 and TRBJ1-1, is KAGVTQTPRYLIKTRGQQVTLSCSPISGHRSVSWYQQTPGQGLQFLFEYFSETQRNKGNFPGRFSGRQFSNSRSEMNVSTLELGDSALYLCASSLDGGTEAFFGQGTRLTVV.

This clonotype was counted only a few times. V and J are TRBV20-1 and TRBJ1-5; possibly TRBD1 for D (5 bases). This CDR3 contains 14 residues. Trimming cost V 6 bases and J 0 bases, with 12 bases left between them. Germline CDR1 and CDR2: DFQATT and SNEGSKA (reference sequence). The CDR3 sequence: CSAQGRSSNQPQHF. As DNA, the CDR3 is TGCAGTGCCCAGGGACGTAGTAGCAATCAGCCCCAGCATTTT.